This TCR beta chain was sequenced during a study of T cells after yellow fever vaccination (dated 2019 in TCRdb). General notes on the study: The SMART-Seq v4 Ultra Low Input RNA kit was used to prepare libraries from fractions with low cell numbers. To follow T-cell clones before and after both primary and booster YFV17D yellow fever vaccination, bulk TCR alpha and beta repertoires underwent longitudinal sequencing. Two healthy male donors, one aged 18 to 30 and one aged 30 to 39 years, were included in the cohort. Blood samples were taken at several timepoints before and after primary and secondary immunization, and bulk PBMC replicates and cell subsets were isolated.

This clonotype was counted between two and nine times. Its antigen specificity is not known. No clone much larger than this one lies a single base away; base qualities are absent. Relative to germline, V is missing 2 bases and J is missing 7 bases, with 4 bases of the junction outside any gene match. Taken from the germline V gene, the CDR1 and CDR2 loops are SGHAT and FQNNGV. Reading from cysteine to phenylalanine, the CDR3 counts 15 amino acids. The DNA shown is the 45-base CDR3, in frame from base 1. Taken with the paper, the label for treatment or condition translates to: live attenuated yellow fever vaccine strain. At each blood-draw timepoint, two biological replicates of bulk PBMCs were collected. PBMCs were isolated from peripheral blood using a standard Ficoll-Paque protocol. TriZol was used to extract RNA from bulk PBMCs, from CD4 and CD8 fractions, and from dextramer-positive and dextramer-negative fractions.

What the work shows at the level of the full study, not this receptor alone: Computational filtering was needed because FACS-sorted repertoires could contain abundant contaminating clonotypes from the bulk population. Because only two donors were included in the study, the extent to which the findings can be generalized is limited. A small fraction of clonotypes showed up in both the CD4 and CD8 compartments, probably as a result of convergent recombination. Most clones expanded after primary vaccination (96% of CD4 and 88% of CD8) were re-detected after the booster, suggesting that broad memory maintenance occurred. The secondary T-cell response was found to be weaker but faster than the primary response, with a peak reached on day 5 rather than on day 15.

TCR cDNA was synthesized by 5'RACE template switching, which introduced a universal primer site and unique molecular identifiers. Priming for cDNA synthesis came from both the TCR alpha and TCR beta constant segments. Library amplification used two PCR steps, and the second PCR step added sample barcodes and sequencing adapters. Sequencing of libraries was performed on Illumina HiSeq 2500 (2x100 bp) or NovaSeq (2x150 bp). The paper's processing steps were these. Reads were demultiplexed and collapsed into UMI consensus sequences with MIGEC, and V(D)J alignment was performed with MiXCR. Vaccine-responding clonotypes were identified with edgeR using replicate PBMC samples, with FDR below 0.01 and a log2 fold change above 5 up to day 15 being required. Each bulk clonotype was labeled CD4 or CD8 based on which sequenced repertoire, CD4 or CD8, contained the clonotype at higher abundance. TCRdb applied fastp at Q25 and MiXCR to the public reads, then kept only in-frame beta chains. Every entry covers one CDR3 protein and lists the most common genes and DNA from its rows. V and J calls and clone size were set by TCRdb, not the authors. A total of just under 600,000 distinct CDR3 sequences appear in this sample, less than 15% of them only once. Of the sample, about 14% falls within the top ten clones.

The sequencing here drew on PBMCs, taken on the day of the yellow fever booster vaccination. The chain links TRBV11-2 with TRBJ2-1; 11 bases in the middle match TRBD2. This TCR came from a man aged 30-40 years who received the YFV17D yellow fever vaccine. The nucleotides are TGTGCCAGCAGCTTAACTAGCGGGAGCGGGAATGAGCAGTTCTTC. Translated, this is CASSLTSGSGNEQFF.